This TCR beta chain was identified during a study of chemoradiotherapy in HPV16-positive cancers. Findings of the study overall: For HPV16-positive patients, expanding HPV-responsive T cells associated with longer recurrence-free survival.

As concerns this clone: What it recognizes is unknown.

TCRdb keeps only in-frame clones here, not all; method: immunoSEQ multiplex PCR. Among about 14,000 clones, about nine tenths were seen once, and the ten largest hold roughly 4%. The CDR3 contains 17 residues. J lost 4 bases, V lost 5 bases, and 12 bases had no gene match. Looked up from germline, CDR1 is MDHEN and CDR2 is SYDVKM. The sample consisted of tumor tissue, taken from a patient who underwent chemoradiotherapy. The V call is TRBV28, the J call TRBJ1-3, with TRBD1 matching over 9 bases. This receptor was obtained from a human donor with HPV-associated anogenital cancer. CDR3 region: CASSDMAGGQGGNTIYF. In DNA form, the CDR3 reads TGTGCCAGCAGTGACATGGCCGGGGGACAGGGAGGAAACACCATATATTTT.